This T cell receptor beta chain was retrieved from a study of blood T cell repertoires in COVID-19 (dated by TCRdb to 2020 to 2021). About the study as a whole: Samples from collaborators originated in the United States, Italy and Spain and spanned both the acute and convalescent phases of COVID-19. The samples were drawn from two sources: the first 160 participants of the ongoing ImmuneRACE study, and over 950 subjects contributed by 6 global collaborators. Nearly every sample came with metadata listing a de-identified subject ID, COVID-19 status, age in years and sex. Subjects who had been exposed to COVID-19, were actively infected with it, or had recovered from it provided the deeply sampled blood TCRbeta repertoires that made up the dataset. Where available, HLA class I and class II types were obtained from metadata supplied by the sample provider rather than from assay-based typing. The repertoires were released in a freely available public database meant as a resource for research on the immune response to SARS-CoV-2. The prospective study material was composed of cDNA or gDNA derived from T cells, B-cell-depleted T cells, or PBMCs.

Enrolling through a virtual design, the prospective study's participants ranged in age from roughly 18 to 95 years and lived across roughly 24 United States geographic areas. In the prospective study, cohorts were assigned on the basis of participant-reported clinical history obtained from a screening survey and a study questionnaire. Mobile phlebotomists in the prospective study collected whole blood, serum and a nasopharyngeal or oropharyngeal swab from every participant. Prospective study participants could optionally give additional blood draws and questionnaires over an approximately two-month period. Before DNA extraction, blood samples from the prospective study were shipped at room temperature or frozen. The immunoSEQ Assay, a bias-controlled multiplex PCR, was used to amplify TCRbeta CDR3 regions from genomic DNA. In the source study's methods: The number of nucleated cells in each sample was estimated from the amplification of reference gene primers within the assay. To quantify the absolute abundance of each unique TCRbeta CDR3 rearrangement, sequence reads were collapsed and filtered. For each sample, productive Simpson clonality was calculated as the square root of Simpson's diversity index over productive rearrangements. Drawn from immuneACCESS, this table holds only the in-frame rearrangements with V and J called that TCRdb kept. Clones are partly lost; checked studies trace under half to an unresolved V gene and leave the rest unexplained. V and J calls and clone size are given by that table; D and trimming were obtained from the DNA. For this sample the table gives some 130,000 clones, of which roughly 80% were detected only once. In total, the top ten clones hold about 5.5% of the sample.

The V and J ends are trimmed by 1 base and 5 bases, leaving 11 bases between them. CDR1 and CDR2 are drawn from the germline V gene: MGHRA, YSYEKL. Inclusive of the bounding cysteine and phenylalanine, the CDR3 is 14 residues long. Just the 42-base CDR3 DNA is kept, in frame starting at base 1. In regard to this clone: Its antigen remains unidentified. Qualities for individual bases were not recorded, and no much larger clone is one base off.

Broader findings and caveats from the paper: Clinical and demographic metadata were provided uncurated, with the amount varying by source and participant.

The source material was PBMCs or T cells enriched from blood (not recorded which). The rearranged segments are TRBV4-1 and TRBJ1-2, and possibly TRBD1, on 6 matching bases. The clonotype originates from a man in his forties or fifties with acute COVID-19. CDR3 sequence: CASSQVGQGYGYTF. The DNA is as follows: TGCGCCAGCAGCCAAGTGGGGCAGGGGTATGGCTACACCTTC.